This T cell receptor beta chain appears in the sequencing data of a study of breast tumors, draining lymph nodes, adjacent tissues (dated by TCRdb to about 2016). Background on the whole study: In breast cancer patients, the study compared the TCR beta repertoires of tumor, adjacent nontumor tissue and axillary lymph nodes. The study aimed to assess the relationships and possible T-cell exchange between tumor, surrounding tissue and draining lymph node repertoires in human breast cancer.

The lymph node samples were taken from the axillary draining lymph nodes of breast cancer patients. The full study reports these points: Tumor T-cell repertoires showed less diversity than lymph node repertoires and more diversity than nontumor tissue repertoires, and tumor T-cell repertoires showed preferential V and J gene usage. Tumor and nontumor tissue repertoires were found to be significantly more similar in luminal-like than in basal-like breast cancer. The data were considered consistent with most tumor T cells being derived from the lymph node and subsequently expanding within tumor tissue. The conclusion that tumor T cells originate in lymph nodes was presented as consistent with a hypothesis rather than as directly demonstrated.

TCRdb names Illumina HiSeq 2000 as the instrument used. Multiplex PCR amplification was used to build the TCR beta chain libraries. High-throughput sequencing was used to analyze the amplified TCR beta chain products. TCRdb passed the public sequencing reads through fastp at Q25 and MiXCR, retaining productive beta sequences. Rows with a matching CDR3 protein are joined into one entry that keeps the most common DNA and genes. In this sample the table shows approximately 230,000 distinct CDR3 sequences, less than 40% of which occur a single time. Over 3.5% of the sample rests with the top ten. This clonotype has a count of ten or more. This clone's antigen is unknown. The input lacks base qualities; no much larger clone sits a single base away. From the germline V gene (reference sequence), CDR1 is MNHNY and CDR2 is SVGAGI. V is pruned by 6 bases and J by 2 bases, leaving 3 bases of the junction without a gene match. The CDR3 has 13 amino acids, counting the end cysteine and phenylalanine. CDR3 DNA only is kept here, 39 bases in frame from base 1.

The rearranged chain carries TRBV6-6 and TRBJ2-5; TRBD2 lines up with 7 middle nucleotides. The source material was axillary lymph node tissue. The TCR sequence derives from a female donor with breast cancer. Some clones in this sample may be carry-over from other donors' samples. The nucleotide sequence is given as TGTGCCAGCAGCGGGCGGGGGCAAGAGACCCAGTACTTC. This codes for CASSGRGQETQYF.